One and the same sample provided the 5 T cell receptor beta chains below, sequenced in a study of blood T cell repertoires in COVID-19. Some clones are missing from TCRdb's copy, which holds only in-frame ones; the method was immunoSEQ multiplex PCR. The data contain 50,000 to 55,000 clones, about 86% of them seen just once; the ten biggest clones take up 4%. Sequencing used peripheral blood. The receptors originated from a man aged 45-60 years with acute or convalescent COVID-19.

The chain carries TRBV25-1 and TRBJ2-5; 14 bases map to TRBD2. The V and J ends lost 1 base and 3 bases, in that order; junction bases with no gene match: 4. Germline CDR1 is MGHDK and CDR2 is SYGVNS. This CDR3 region has 17 residues. This CDR3 is CASSELGLAGAKETQYF. The CDR3 nucleotides are TGTGCCAGCAGTGAATTGGGACTAGCGGGGGCCAAAGAGACCCAGTACTTC.

This clone has a single count. The chain carries TRBV29-1 and TRBJ1-2; D is perhaps TRBD1 (5 bases). This CDR3 contains 14 residues. Germline V gene sequence: CDR1 SQVTM, CDR2 ANQGSEA. V was clipped by 4 bases and J by 5 bases, with 17 bases between them. CDR3 nucleotides: TGCAGCGTTGCGGAGGGGACGGCGAAATATGGCTACACCTTC. Its protein is CSVAEGTAKYGYTF.

The genes are TRBV12-5 and TRBJ2-1; 10 bases are shared with TRBD1. The ends lost 6 bases at V and 8 bases at J; junction bases unmatched: 7. This CDR3 spans 14 amino acids. Per germline, CDR1 LGHNT and CDR2 FRNRAP. The DNA of the CDR3 is TGTGCTAGTGGGAGGGGACAGGGGTATTATGAGCAGTTCTTC. This translates into CASGRGQGYYEQFF.

The V gene is TRBV5-1, the J gene TRBJ2-3; TRBD2 is a possible D gene (7 bases). The CDR3 contains 16 residues. Looked up from germline, CDR1 is SGHRS and CDR2 is YFSETQ. V was pared by 1 base and J by 5 bases, with 17 bases between. CDR3 protein: CASSLFSGGARDTQYF. CDR3 nucleotide sequence: TGCGCCAGCAGCTTGTTCAGTGGGGGGGCAAGAGATACGCAGTATTTT.

V usage is TRBV19 and J usage is TRBJ2-7; 9 bases agree with TRBD2. Losses at the gene ends were 6 bases for V and 0 bases for J; bases not matched to a gene: 3. The CDR3 length is 14 residues. Germline V lookup: CDR1 LNHDA, CDR2 SQIVND (reference sequence). CDR3 sequence: CASSLLAGSYEQYF. Written as DNA, the CDR3 is TGTGCCAGTAGCTTACTAGCGGGCTCCTACGAGCAGTACTTC. Full variable domain (remainder filled in from reference TRBV19 and TRBJ2-7): DGGITQSPKYLFRKEGQNVTLSCEQNLNHDAMYWYRQDPGQGLRLIYYSQIVNDFQKGDIAEGYSVSREKKESFPLTVTSAQKNPTAFYLCASSLLAGSYEQYFGPGTRLTVT.